These 21 T cell receptor beta chains were all obtained from the same sample, sequenced in a study of cytomegalovirus exposure and HLA in healthy donors. Amplification used 60 Vbeta primers and 13 Jbeta primers. The data were produced by immunoSEQ multiplex PCR, yet TCRdb's version contains in-frame clones alone and is incomplete. Seen here are some 120,000 clones, roughly 15% observed once, and the top ten hold around 2.6%. The source material was PBMCs. The receptors stem from a female donor in good health and CMV-seropositive.

This clone was counted between two and nine times. This sequence joins TRBV30 and TRBJ1-2; D perhaps matches TRBD1 (5 bases). Germline V gene data show CDR1 as GTSNPN and CDR2 as SVGIG (reference sequence). The CDR3 is made up of 10 amino acids. The germline V and J ends were trimmed by 5 bases and 7 bases, with 8 bases remaining between them. The CDR3 loop reads CAWGRGGYTF. In nucleotides, the CDR3 is TGTGCCTGGGGTAGGGGTGGCTACACCTTC.

This clone was observed a handful of times. The rearrangement uses TRBV6-5 and TRBJ1-4, with 10 bases that match TRBD1. The V gene's germline CDR1 is MNHEY and CDR2 SVGAGI. CDR3 length: 13 amino acids. The ends lost 6 bases at V and 8 bases at J; junction bases unmatched: 3. The CDR3: CASRTGGGEKLFF. The CDR3 DNA is TGTGCCAGCAGGACAGGGGGCGGGGAAAAACTGTTTTTT.

The rearrangement links TRBV7-9 to TRBJ1-4; 7 nucleotides align to TRBD1. Germline V gene lookup returns CDR1 SEHNR and CDR2 FQNEAQ (reference sequence). This CDR3 contains 15 residues. The J segment lost 4 bases and the V segment lost 0 bases, leaving 2 bases of the junction unmatched. CDR3 sequence: CASSLAGQLNEKLFF. In DNA form, the CDR3 reads TGTGCCAGCAGCTTAGCGGGACAGCTTAATGAAAAACTGTTTTTT.

This clone showed up just a few times. The J gene is TRBJ1-2, the V gene TRBV11-2; 7 positions agree with TRBD1. CDR1 is SGHAT and CDR2 is FQNNGV in the germline V gene. This CDR3 comprises 15 residues. V trimming: 2 bases; J trimming: 3 bases; junction bases outside the gene matches: 6. The CDR3 loop reads CASSLLWDSDYGYTF. Written as DNA, the CDR3 is TGTGCCAGCAGCTTACTATGGGACAGTGACTATGGCTACACCTTC. The full variable domain, rest sourced from reference TRBV11-2 and TRBJ1-2, is EAGVAQSPRYKIIEKRQSVAFWCNPISGHATLYWYQQILGQGPKLLIQFQNNGVVDDSQLPKDRFSAERLKGVDSTLKIQPAKLEDSAVYLCASSLLWDSDYGYTFGSGTRLTVV.

The rearrangement links TRBV5-1 to TRBJ2-7; possibly TRBD2 for D (6 bases). From germline, CDR1 is SGHRS and CDR2 YFSETQ. The CDR3 spans 15 residues. The ends were cut back, 2 bases at V and 4 bases at J, with 16 bases in the middle. The CDR3 reads CASSLIYGTAYEQYF. CDR3 sequence (DNA): TGCGCCAGCAGCTTAATATACGGGACTGCTTACGAGCAGTACTTC.

This clone turned up a few times. V usage is TRBV5-8 and J usage is TRBJ2-7, with 8 bases fitting TRBD1. This CDR3 has 15 residues. Losses at the gene ends were 5 bases for V and 2 bases for J; bases not matched to a gene: 9. Germline CDR1 SGHTS, CDR2 YDEGEE. CDR3 sequence reads: CASRRQGRRPYEQYF. CDR3 DNA sequence: TGTGCCAGCAGACGACAGGGGAGGAGACCCTACGAGCAGTACTTC. The whole variable domain, remainder taken from reference TRBV5-8 and TRBJ2-7, is EAGVTQSPTHLIKTRGQQATLRCSPISGHTSVYWYQQALGLGLQFLLWYDEGEERNRGNFPPRFSGRQFPNYSSELNVNALELEDSALYLCASRRQGRRPYEQYFGPGTRLTVT.

This clone was found a few times. This chain links TRBV6-5 with TRBJ1-1; 7 bases map to TRBD1. The CDR3 has 13 residues. Germline CDR1 MNHEY, CDR2 SVGAGI. V trimming: 9 bases; J trimming: 2 bases; junction bases outside the gene matches: 6. The CDR3 is CASQGQPNTEAFF. CDR3 nucleotide sequence: TGTGCCAGTCAGGGACAGCCAAACACTGAAGCTTTCTTT.

The chain joins TRBV7-6 to TRBJ1-5; D gene unclear. The length of the CDR3 is 13 residues. The germline V gene has CDR1 SGHVS and CDR2 FNYEAQ. The ends were cut back, 2 bases at V and 5 bases at J, with 7 bases in the middle. The DNA of the CDR3 is TGTGCCAGCAGCTTATCCGGGGATCAGCCCCAGCATTTT. Its protein is CASSLSGDQPQHF.

The sample holds a few counts of this clone. This chain links TRBV7-9 with TRBJ2-3; D possibly corresponds to TRBD2 (5 bases). V was clipped by 2 bases and J by 2 bases, with 14 bases between them. The CDR3 loop spans 16 amino acids. The germline gives CDR1 SEHNR, CDR2 FQNEAQ (reference sequence). In nucleotides, the CDR3 is TGTGCCAGCAGCTTATTTACTAGTAGTCCCACAGATACGCAGTATTTT. Residues: CASSLFTSSPTDTQYF.

This clone was seen more than once but under ten times. V gene TRBV7-2 combines with J gene TRBJ1-3; D is possibly TRBD1 (5 bases). With 2 bases removed from V and 3 bases from J, the gap between germline ends came to 5 bases. Per the germline V gene, CDR1 is SGHTA and CDR2 is FQGNSA. The CDR3 loop spans 13 amino acids. The CDR3, as DNA: TGTGCCAGCAGCTTACAGGGTGGAAACACCATATATTTT. This translates into CASSLQGGNTIYF.

This sequence joins TRBV5-1 and TRBJ1-2; unclear D gene. The CDR3 has 13 amino acids. Germline V gene sequence: CDR1 SGHRS, CDR2 YFSETQ. V lost 4 bases to trimming and J lost 5 bases, with 12 bases between them. The CDR3 sequence: CASSRSQIYGYTF. CDR3 DNA: TGCGCCAGCAGCCGCTCGCAGATTTATGGCTACACCTTC.

The chain carries TRBV2 and TRBJ1-2; perhaps TRBD1 as D (6 bases). The CDR3 length is 15 residues. With 4 bases removed from V and 7 bases from J, the gap between germline ends came to 19 bases. Germline values: CDR1 SNHLY, CDR2 FYNNEI. For the CDR3, the DNA is TGTGCCAGCAGTGGGAGACAGGTGGGGGTCTCTGGCTACACCTTC. Translation gives CASSGRQVGVSGYTF.

The chain joins TRBV19 to TRBJ2-5, with D possibly TRBD2 on 5 matching bases. In germline, CDR1 is LNHDA, CDR2 SQIVND (reference sequence). V was trimmed by 0 bases and J by 9 bases, leaving 11 bases between them. The CDR3 consists of 13 residues. CDR3 region: CASSIDQTIPQYF. CDR3 in DNA: TGTGCCAGTAGTATAGATCAGACTATTCCCCAGTACTTC.

The chain combines TRBV2 with TRBJ2-2; 14 bases are shared with TRBD2. Germline CDR1 is SNHLY and CDR2 is FYNNEI. This CDR3 comprises 18 residues. After removal of 4 bases from V and 5 bases from J, the junction contained 9 bases not matched to a gene. CDR3 amino acids: CASSVLTSGRVRTGELFF. CDR3 sequence (DNA): TGTGCCAGCAGTGTTTTGACTAGCGGGAGGGTAAGAACCGGGGAGCTGTTTTTT.

The chain uses TRBV6-6 and TRBJ2-7, with D tentatively TRBD1 (6 bases). CDR1 is MNHNY and CDR2 is SVGAGI in the germline V gene (reference sequence). The V end was cut by 5 bases, the J end by 3 bases, with 11 bases between. There are 13 residues in the CDR3. CDR3 DNA sequence: TGTGCCAGCAGTAGGGACATTGGCTACGAGCAGTACTTC. Protein: CASSRDIGYEQYF.

This clone came up a few times. The chain carries TRBV5-1 and TRBJ1-4; the D is unclear. V was cut by 1 base and J by 2 bases, with 9 bases left in between. The CDR3 is 15 amino acids. Germline V gives CDR1 SGHRS, CDR2 YFSETQ. The CDR3: CASSLLGGTNEKLFF. In DNA form, the CDR3 reads TGCGCCAGCAGCTTGTTGGGAGGGACTAATGAAAAACTGTTTTTT.

This chain links TRBV23-1 with TRBJ1-2, with D hard to call. TRBV23-1 is an ORF, with its function uncertain. With 6 bases removed from V and 7 bases from J, the gap between germline ends came to 24 bases. This CDR3 is built from 16 residues. The DNA for the CDR3 is TGCGCCAGCAGCCCACCGACGGAGCCAATATGTGGTGGCTACACCTTC. It translates to CASSPPTEPICGGYTF.

The V gene is TRBV6-1, the J gene TRBJ1-5, with TRBD1 matching 8 bases. This CDR3 region has 18 residues. Germline CDR1 and CDR2: MNHNS and SASEGT. The V segment lost 0 bases and the J segment 0 bases; nucleotides outside the gene matches: 7. The CDR3 spells CASSEALGQEYSNQPQHF. In nucleotides, the CDR3 is TGTGCCAGCAGTGAAGCGCTGGGACAGGAGTATAGCAATCAGCCCCAGCATTTT.

With respect to this clone: One end of the junction varies from germline; a read error may be responsible. Other nucleotide sequences from this sample produce the same CDR3. The chain links TRBV2 to TRBJ1-6; TRBD1 matches at 8 bases. From germline, CDR1 is SNHLY and CDR2 FYNNEI. There are 15 residues in the CDR3. In DNA form, the CDR3 reads TGCGCCAGCAGTGGACAGGGTCCCCATAATTCACCCCTCCACTTT. Protein product: CASSGQGPHNSPLHF.

This clone was observed a few times. The chain links TRBV7-9 to TRBJ1-1, with 10 nucleotides matching TRBD1. With V trimmed by 4 bases and J by 0 bases, 8 bases remained unmatched. CDR1 is SEHNR, CDR2 FQNEAQ, per germline (reference sequence). The CDR3 contains 17 residues. The CDR3 region has the DNA TGTGCCAGCAGCTCCACCCGGGACAGGGGTGTGAACACTGAAGCTTTCTTT. Protein: CASSSTRDRGVNTEAFF.

On this clone itself: The same CDR3 is also encoded by other DNA sequences in this sample. The chain couples TRBV19 to TRBJ1-2; perhaps TRBD1 as D (5 bases). The CDR3 has 12 residues. The V and J ends lost 8 bases and 5 bases respectively, with 12 bases between them. In germline, CDR1 is LNHDA, CDR2 SQIVND (reference sequence). The CDR3 region has the DNA TGTGCCAGTGCAATAGGGGAATATGGCTACACCTTC. It yields the protein CASAIGEYGYTF.